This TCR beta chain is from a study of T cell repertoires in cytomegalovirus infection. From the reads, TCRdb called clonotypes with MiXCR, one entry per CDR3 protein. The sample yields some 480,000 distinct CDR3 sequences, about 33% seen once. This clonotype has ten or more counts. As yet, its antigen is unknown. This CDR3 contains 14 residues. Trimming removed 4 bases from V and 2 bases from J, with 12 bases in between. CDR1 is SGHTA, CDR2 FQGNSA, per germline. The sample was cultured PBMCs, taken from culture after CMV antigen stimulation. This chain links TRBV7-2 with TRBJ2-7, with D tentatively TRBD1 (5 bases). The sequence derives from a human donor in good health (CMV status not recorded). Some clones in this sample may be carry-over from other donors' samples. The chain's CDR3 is CASSSVGPAYEQYF. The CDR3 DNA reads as TGTGCCAGCAGCTCTGTGGGGCCCGCCTACGAGCAGTACTTC.